This T cell receptor beta chain was sequenced for a study of radiation and T cells in renal cell carcinoma. Treatment given: treatment-naive control, cytoreductive nephrectomy. Control tumors came from several females and fewer than twelve males, aged 40 to 82. To note about this clone: What it binds is unknown.

Overall study findings and caveats: Compared with controls, irradiated tumors had more, larger dominant CDR3 motifs. Top 100 clonotypes averaged roughly 50% in irradiated versus approximately 45% in nephrectomy-only tumors.

Assay used: immunoSEQ multiplex PCR; TCRdb lists only in-frame clones, some missing. The table records roughly 5,600 clones, around two thirds of them present only once. The sample consisted of tumor tissue, taken from a patient whose treatment was nephrectomy without radiotherapy. The clonotype originates from a human donor with renal cell carcinoma.

The CDR3 protein is CASSLGPDSYEQYF. The CDR3 region has the DNA TGTGCCAGCAGCTTAGGCCCAGACTCCTACGAGCAGTACTTC. The chain carries TRBV11-2 and TRBJ2-7; no clear D gene. CDR3 length: 14 residues. CDR1 is SGHAT, CDR2 FQNNGV, per germline. Trimming stripped 1 base from V and 0 bases from J, with 7 bases between.